This TCR beta chain stems from a study of Ad26.COV2.S vaccination and SARS-CoV-2 variants. Study conclusions and caveats: Recipients of vaccine and of placebo showed similar breadth of their non-spike TCR repertoires.

Sample treatment: 15 to 20 received Ad26.COV2.S at low or high dose, single or two shots; 5 received placebo; per-sample allocation not given. Vaccine and placebo recipients were sampled on day 63 after the first injection. On this clone: Antigen: not known.

Trimming shortened V by 1 base and J by 5 bases, and 8 bases separated the two germline ends. Germline CDR1 reads SGHAT; CDR2 reads FQNNGV. The CDR3 has 13 amino acids. Method: immunoSEQ multiplex PCR; TCRdb's copy keeps in-frame clones and lacks some. Of some 460,000 clones detected, approximately 90% appear once; the ten largest clones hold under 2%. The specimen comprised peripheral blood, sampled in a trial of Ad26.COV2.S vaccine versus placebo. The rearrangement uses TRBV11-2 and TRBJ1-1, with D possibly being TRBD1 (5 bases). This TCR came from a person between 18 and 59 years old who received the Ad26.COV2.S COVID-19 vaccine or a placebo. CDR3 residues: CASSLVKGTEAFF. In DNA form, the CDR3 reads TGTGCCAGCAGCTTAGTGAAGGGGACTGAAGCTTTCTTT.